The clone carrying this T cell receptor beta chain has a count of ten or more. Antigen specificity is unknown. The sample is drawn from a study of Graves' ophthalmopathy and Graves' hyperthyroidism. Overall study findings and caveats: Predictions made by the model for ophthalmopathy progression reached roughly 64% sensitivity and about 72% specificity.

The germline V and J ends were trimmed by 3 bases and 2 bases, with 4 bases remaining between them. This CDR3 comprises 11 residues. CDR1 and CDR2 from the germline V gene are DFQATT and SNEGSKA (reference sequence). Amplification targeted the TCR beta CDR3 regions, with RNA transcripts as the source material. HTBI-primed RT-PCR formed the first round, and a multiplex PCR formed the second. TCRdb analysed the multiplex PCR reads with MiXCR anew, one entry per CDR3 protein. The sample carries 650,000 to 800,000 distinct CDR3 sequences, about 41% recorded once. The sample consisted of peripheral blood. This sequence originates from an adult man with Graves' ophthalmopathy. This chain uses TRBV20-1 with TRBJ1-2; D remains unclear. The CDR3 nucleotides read TGCAGTGCTAGTGAGAACTATGGCTACACCTTC. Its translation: CSASENYGYTF.